This T cell receptor (beta chain) originates from a study of blood T cell repertoires in COVID-19. Some clones are missing from TCRdb's copy, which holds only in-frame ones; the method was immunoSEQ multiplex PCR. The table records roughly 140,000 clones, approximately 88% of them present only once. CDR1 is ENHRY and CDR2 is SYGVKD in the germline V gene. The germline V and J ends were trimmed by 6 bases and 6 bases, with 6 bases remaining between them. The length of the CDR3 is 12 residues. The chain links TRBV10-3 to TRBJ1-6, with D unresolved. The clonotype originates from a human donor in a cohort sampled during active COVID-19. Sequencing was carried out using peripheral blood. CDR3 coding DNA: TGTGCCATCAGCCAGATTAATTCACCCCTCCACTTT. Translation: CAISQINSPLHF.